This is a list of T cell receptor beta chains from one sample in a study of CD8 T cells in ankylosing spondylitis. TCRdb reanalysed the 5' RACE reads using MiXCR and keeps one entry per CDR3 protein. The data hold around 180,000 distinct CDR3 sequences, with 15% to 20% observed a single time. The sample taken for sequencing was blood, either unsorted or a sorted T cell fraction (not recorded which). Receptor source: a male donor aged 5 to 29 with ankylosing spondylitis or in good health (not recorded which). Each CDR3 is given with its conserved first and last residue. A D gene is named only where the DNA matches it firmly. Size is stated for part of the rows, as once, few or many counts, or as a class when the clone is expanded.

>TRBV18|TRBJ1-4|.|.
CASSGRTATNEKLFF
TGTGCCAGCTCAGGGCGGACTGCAACTAATGAAAAACTGTTTTTT
>TRBV12-3/TRBV12-4|TRBJ2-2|TRBD2|many
CASSALAENTGELFF
TGTGCCAGCAGTGCACTAGCGGAGAACACCGGGGAGCTGTTTTTT
>TRBV5-8|TRBJ2-1|.|many
CASRPYGGSHNEQFF
TGTGCCAGCCGCCCTTACGGGGGTTCCCACAATGAGCAGTTCTTC
>TRBV5-8|TRBJ2-7|TRBD2|many
CASSVASGSYEQYF
TGTGCCAGCAGCGTGGCTAGCGGCTCCTACGAGCAGTACTTC
>TRBV29-1|TRBJ2-1|.|few
CSVERAANEQFF
TGCAGCGTTGAAAGGGCTGCCAATGAGCAGTTCTTC
>TRBV20-1|TRBJ2-1|TRBD2|.
CSARDPVAGAYNEQFF
TGCAGTGCTAGAGATCCAGTAGCGGGAGCTTACAATGAGCAGTTCTTC
>TRBV7-9|TRBJ2-5|.|.
CASSADLETQYF
TGTGCCAGCAGCGCCGACTTGGAGACCCAGTACTTC
>TRBV10-3|TRBJ2-7|.|.
CAISESEVPYEQYF
TGTGCCATCAGTGAGTCCGAGGTACCCTACGAGCAGTACTTC
>TRBV20-1|TRBJ2-1|TRBD2|many
CSATEHSGSSYNEQFF
TGCAGTGCTACAGAACATAGCGGGAGCTCCTACAATGAGCAGTTCTTC
>TRBV6-2/TRBV6-3|TRBJ2-3|.|.
CASRSEIRTDTQYF
TGTGCCAGCAGAAGTGAAATTCGCACAGATACGCAGTATTTT